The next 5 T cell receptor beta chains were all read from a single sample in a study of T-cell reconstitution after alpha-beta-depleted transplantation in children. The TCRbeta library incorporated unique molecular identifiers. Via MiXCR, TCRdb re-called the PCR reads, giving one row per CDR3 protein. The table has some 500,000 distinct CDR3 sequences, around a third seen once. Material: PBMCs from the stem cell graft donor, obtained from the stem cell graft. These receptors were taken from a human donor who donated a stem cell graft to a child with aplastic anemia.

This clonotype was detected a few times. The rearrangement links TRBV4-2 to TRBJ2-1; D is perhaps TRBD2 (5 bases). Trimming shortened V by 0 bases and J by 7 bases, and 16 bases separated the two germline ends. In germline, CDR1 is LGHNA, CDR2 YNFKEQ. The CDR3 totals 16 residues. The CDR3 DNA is TGTGCCAGCAGCCAAGAGACGGGGATATTGGGAAATGAGCAGTTCTTC. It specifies CASSQETGILGNEQFF.

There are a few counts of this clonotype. In DNA form, the CDR3 reads TGTGCCAGCAGCTTGCTGGCAGGATTCTCTGGGGCCAACGTCCTGACTTTC. It is translated as CASSLLAGFSGANVLTF. The V and J genes are TRBV5-5 and TRBJ2-6; no clear D gene. Trimming cost V 1 base and J 0 bases, with 11 bases left between them. CDR3 length: 17 amino acids. CDR1 SGHKS and CDR2 YYEKEE come from the germline V gene (reference sequence). The full variable domain, its missing parts supplied by reference TRBV5-5 and TRBJ2-6, is DAGVTQSPTHLIKTRGQQVTLRCSPISGHKSVSWYQQVLGQGPQFIFQYYEKEERGRGNFPDRFSARQFPNYSSELNVNALLLGDSALYLCASSLLAGFSGANVLTFGAGSRLTVL.

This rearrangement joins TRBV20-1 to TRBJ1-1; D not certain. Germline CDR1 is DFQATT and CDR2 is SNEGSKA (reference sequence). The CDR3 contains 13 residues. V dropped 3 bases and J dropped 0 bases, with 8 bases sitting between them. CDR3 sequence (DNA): TGCAGTGCTAGGGCGGGGTTGAACACTGAAGCTTTCTTT. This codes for CSARAGLNTEAFF.

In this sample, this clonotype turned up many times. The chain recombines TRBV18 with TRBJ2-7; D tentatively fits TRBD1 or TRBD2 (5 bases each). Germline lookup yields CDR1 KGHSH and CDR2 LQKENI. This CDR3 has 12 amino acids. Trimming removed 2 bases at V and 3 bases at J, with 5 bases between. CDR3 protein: CASSPGGYEQYF. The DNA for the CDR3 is TGTGCCAGCTCACCAGGGGGCTACGAGCAGTACTTC.

In nucleotides, the CDR3 is TGCGCCAGCAGCCAAGGGTATACCGACAAGAACCTTTTTGGAAACACCATATATTTT. This sequence encodes CASSQGYTDKNLFGNTIYF. The chain has TRBV4-3 and TRBJ1-3; D unclear. Germline V gene lookup returns CDR1 LGHNA and CDR2 YSLEER. This CDR3 is built from 19 residues. V dropped 1 base and J dropped 3 bases, with 22 bases sitting between them.